A single sample gave rise to the 11 T cell receptor beta chains below, sequenced in a study of T-cell memory formation after mild COVID-19. TCRdb used MiXCR to reprocess the 5' RACE reads, holding one entry per CDR3 protein. The sample shows approximately 260,000 distinct CDR3 sequences, under 20% of them seen only once. The source material was PBMCs or a T cell subset sorted from them (not recorded which). All receptors come from a man aged 18 to 29 who had mild COVID-19 (a few samples of this study predate the infection). Cell type and time point are not known.

The J gene is TRBJ2-7, the V gene TRBV6-2 or TRBV6-3; TRBD1 matches at 8 bases. Per the germline V gene, CDR1 is MNHEY and CDR2 is SVGEGT. Trimming took 9 bases from V and 3 from J; bases not matched to a gene: 4. The CDR3 runs 12 residues. DNA for the CDR3: TGTGCCAGTGGACAGGGATTCTACGAGCAGTACGTC. Protein product: CASGQGFYEQYV.

This clonotype was seen a few times. This chain connects TRBV27 to TRBJ2-1; possibly TRBD1 for D (6 bases). Germline CDR1 and CDR2: MNHEY and SMNVEV (reference sequence). This CDR3 has 13 amino acids. With 2 bases removed from V and 9 bases from J, the gap between germline ends came to 11 bases. CDR3 bases: TGTGCCAGCAGTTTACGATGGGGGCGTGAGCAGTTCTTC. Translating it yields CASSLRWGREQFF.

CDR3 in DNA: TGTGCCAGCAGCCGAAACAAAGCGGGAAGGCGCACAGATACGCAGTATTTT. Protein sequence: CASSRNKAGRRTDTQYF. This chain connects TRBV7-2 to TRBJ2-3, with 7 bases that match TRBD2. The J segment lost 1 base and the V segment lost 5 bases, leaving 12 bases of the junction unmatched. The CDR3 consists of 17 residues. CDR1 SGHTA and CDR2 FQGNSA come from the germline V gene.

The chain joins TRBV12-3 or TRBV12-4 to TRBJ1-4; 9 bases are a match to TRBD1. The CDR3 loop spans 14 amino acids. V lost 6 bases to trimming and J lost 14 bases; unmatched junction nucleotides: 13. The CDR3 here is CASSAGQGYLTLFF. The CDR3 region has the DNA TGTGCCAGCAGCGCGGGACAGGGTTATCTCACCCTGTTTTTT.

This clonotype was seen more than once but under ten times. The rearrangement uses TRBV5-8 and TRBJ1-1; weak D call: TRBD1 (6 bases). Germline V gene sequence: CDR1 SGHTS, CDR2 YDEGEE. The CDR3 consists of 14 residues. V shed 4 bases and J shed 3 bases, with 13 bases lying between them. The CDR3 bases are TGTGCCAGCAGCCAATACGGACAGTACACTGAAGCTTTCTTT. Its translation: CASSQYGQYTEAFF.

The sample holds many counts of this clonotype. The rearrangement links TRBV7-2 to TRBJ2-1, with D possibly called TRBD1 or TRBD2 (6 bases each). V was shortened by 1 base and J by 15 bases, with 13 bases between the two germline ends. CDR1 is SGHTA, CDR2 FQGNSA, per germline. CDR3 size: 12 residues. CDR3 sequence reads: CASSLGGGPLFF. DNA of the CDR3: TGTGCCAGCAGCTTAGGTGGGGGGCCCTTGTTCTTC.

The chain joins TRBV3-1 to TRBJ2-3, with TRBD1 identical over 11 bases. Per the germline V gene, CDR1 is LGHDT and CDR2 is YNNKEL (reference sequence). V lost 5 bases, J lost 4 bases, and 8 bases stayed unmatched. This CDR3 comprises 16 residues. The CDR3 DNA is TGTGCCAGCAGCGACTCCGGGACAGGGGGTTCAGATACGCAGTATTTT. Protein sequence: CASSDSGTGGSDTQYF.

The gene calls are TRBV6-5 and TRBJ2-5; no reliable D call. Germline assignment: CDR1 MNHEY and CDR2 SVGAGI. This CDR3 comprises 11 residues. V dropped 2 bases and J dropped 5 bases, with 3 bases sitting between them. This chain's CDR3 is CASSYGETQYF. DNA for the CDR3: TGTGCCAGCAGTTACGGTGAGACCCAGTACTTC.

The chain joins TRBV5-5 to TRBJ1-1; D possibly corresponds to TRBD1 (6 bases). The CDR3 contains 12 residues. V gave up 3 bases and J gave up 6 bases, with 9 bases separating them. The V gene's germline CDR1 is SGHKS and CDR2 YYEKEE (reference sequence). CDR3 loop: CASSYRVSEAFF. CDR3 in DNA: TGTGCCAGCAGCTACAGGGTATCTGAAGCTTTCTTT.

This clonotype was seen only a few times. The chain links TRBV29-1 to TRBJ1-1; possibly TRBD1 for D (6 bases). The CDR3 runs 13 residues. V gave up 7 bases and J gave up 5 bases, with 17 bases separating them. Germline V CDR1 and CDR2: SQVTM, ANQGSEA. CDR3 in amino acids: CSGVPQGGTEAFF. CDR3 DNA: TGCAGCGGGGTTCCACAGGGTGGTACTGAAGCTTTCTTT.

This chain links TRBV9 with TRBJ1-6; 8 bases line up with TRBD1. CDR3 size: 16 residues. J lost 5 bases, V lost 0 bases, and 4 bases had no gene match. Germline CDR1 and CDR2: SGDLS and YYNGEE. CDR3 nucleotide sequence: TGTGCCAGCAGCGTAGAGGGGACAGGTGATAATTCACCCCTCCACTTT. Amino acids: CASSVEGTGDNSPLHF.